This T cell receptor beta chain was captured in a study of cytomegalovirus exposure and HLA in healthy donors. Points from the study as a whole: Relative to equally common others, HLA-associated TCR beta chains showed greater clonal expansion in a later analysis.

Amplification used 60 Vbeta primers and 13 Jbeta primers. Produced via immunoSEQ multiplex PCR; TCRdb's table is partial and in-frame only. The sample holds about 200,000 clones, 65% to 90% seen once. Remarks on this clone: Its antigen is not known.

The V gene end was trimmed by 5 bases and the J gene end by 3 bases; junction bases not matched to a gene: 2. Germline loops: CDR1 SGHTA, CDR2 FQGTGA. CDR3 size: 13 residues. The sequence was collected from a girl aged 5-17 years in good health and CMV-seronegative. The chain carries TRBV7-3 and TRBJ2-3, with TRBD2 identical over 7 bases. The sequenced material came from PBMCs. This chain's CDR3 is CASSRGGTDTQYF. CDR3 sequence (DNA): TGTGCCAGCAGCCGCGGGGGTACAGATACGCAGTATTTT.